This T cell receptor beta chain is drawn from a study of pediatric ulcerative colitis. Study findings and constraints: Blood-rectal clonal overlap within each person was significantly higher in ulcerative colitis patients than controls.

Of note for this clone: Its antigen is still unknown.

This was a survey-level run. Each sample received Survey-level depth of up to 500,000 reads. The data were produced by immunoSEQ multiplex PCR, yet TCRdb's version contains in-frame clones alone and is incomplete. The sample has roughly 60,000 clones; over 70% are singletons. V was clipped by 9 bases and J by 3 bases, with 14 bases between them. The CDR3 sequence is 13 residues long. Germline CDR1 MNHEY, CDR2 SVGAGI. This rearrangement joins TRBV6-5 to TRBJ1-1; possibly TRBD1 for D (6 bases). Input material: blood. This TCR was recovered from a boy between 10 and 17 years old who was a control in a study of pediatric ulcerative colitis. The CDR3 sequence: CASNRVWDTEAFF. The CDR3 DNA follows: TGTGCCAGTAACAGGGTGTGGGACACTGAAGCTTTCTTT.